Sequencing of this TCR beta chain was carried out in a study of blood T cells in healthy people across ages. This clonotype was detected only a few times. V shed 4 bases and J shed 12 bases, with 16 bases lying between them. The CDR3 has 12 residues. The germline V gene encodes CDR1 LNHNV and CDR2 YYDKDF (reference sequence). Researchers collected around 10 milliliters of peripheral blood from every single donor. Combining a sample-barcoded 5' primer with a J-beta primer mix, a second PCR ran for about 7 to 12 cycles. Every sample gave at least 2.5 million paired-end reads containing CDR3. TCRdb called the 5' RACE reads again in MiXCR, with one record for every CDR3 protein. This table holds about 970,000 distinct CDR3 sequences, approximately 50% found once.

The rearrangement uses TRBV15 and TRBJ2-7; D might be TRBD2 (6 bases). The sequencing input was blood. The TCR comes from a woman aged 55-69 years in good health. The CDR3 nucleotides read TGTGCCACCAGCATAAACCTCGGGACTTTGTACTTC. This codes for CATSINLGTLYF.